These 28 T cell receptor beta chains share one sample of origin, sequenced in a study of blood T cell repertoires in COVID-19. Sequencing was performed with immunoSEQ multiplex PCR; in TCRdb, only in-frame clones are kept and a portion is missing. The sample yields about 230,000 clones, 86% seen once. Input material: peripheral blood. Receptors were obtained from a man aged 50 to 60 with COVID-19, enrolled during active disease.

The chain employs TRBV28 and TRBJ2-4; D possibly corresponds to TRBD1 (6 bases). This CDR3 is built from 15 residues. Germline loops: CDR1 MDHEN, CDR2 SYDVKM. Trimming left V 2 bases short and J 1 base short, with 9 bases between. The CDR3 nucleotides are TGTGCCAGCAGTTTAGGGGGCAACGCCAAAAACATTCAGTACTTC. Amino acids: CASSLGGNAKNIQYF.

The chain employs TRBV3-1 (or the pseudogene TRBV3-2) and TRBJ2-3, with 10 bases aligning to TRBD2. V was pared by 4 bases and J by 0 bases, with 7 bases of the junction left unmatched. Looked up from germline, CDR1 is LGHDT and CDR2 is YNNKEL (reference sequence). This CDR3 has 17 amino acids. DNA for the CDR3: TGTGCCAGCAGCCGTAGCGGGAGGATGACTAGCACAGATACGCAGTATTTT. This translates into CASSRSGRMTSTDTQYF.

The chain has TRBV4-3 and TRBJ1-4; D is unclear. Germline values: CDR1 LGHNA, CDR2 YSLEER. V lost 0 bases, J lost 10 bases, and 15 bases lay in between. The CDR3 consists of 15 residues. The DNA of the CDR3 is TGCGCCAGCAGCCAAGAGGGAACGGGGATGGGAAAACTGTTTTTT. This codes for CASSQEGTGMGKLFF.

This clone was seen just once. The V call is TRBV5-4, the J call TRBJ2-3; 13 bases agree with TRBD2. The germline V gene encodes CDR1 SGHNT and CDR2 YYREEE (reference sequence). The V segment lost 1 base and the J segment 6 bases; nucleotides outside the gene matches: 5. CDR3 length equals 16 residues. This CDR3 reads CASSLRLAGGADTQYF. The CDR3 nucleotides are TGTGCCAGCAGCTTGAGACTAGCGGGAGGAGCGGATACGCAGTATTTT.

This chain links TRBV5-4 with TRBJ2-5; weak D call: TRBD1 (6 bases). Germline values: CDR1 SGHNT, CDR2 YYREEE (reference sequence). The ends were cut back, 4 bases at V and 5 bases at J, with 15 bases in the middle. This CDR3 is built from 14 residues. The CDR3 protein is CASSDRSGEETQYF. CDR3 in DNA: TGTGCCAGCAGCGACAGGTCAGGGGAGGAGACCCAGTACTTC.

The rearrangement uses TRBV5-6 and TRBJ2-5; 16 bases align to TRBD2. Trimming took 3 bases from V and 6 from J; bases not matched to a gene: 11. Germline V gives CDR1 SGHDT, CDR2 YYEEEE. The CDR3 consists of 18 residues. The CDR3 loop is CASSSPGLAGGPGKTQYF. The CDR3 DNA sequence: TGTGCCAGCAGCTCACCGGGACTAGCGGGGGGGCCGGGAAAGACCCAGTACTTC.

The chain employs TRBV2 and TRBJ2-7, with 7 bases that match TRBD1. This CDR3 is built from 15 residues. Germline-derived CDR1 and CDR2 are SNHLY and FYNNEI. Unmatched junction bases numbered 13, after V lost 5 bases and J lost 6 bases. CDR3 sequence reads: CASSRRQGEGSEQYF. The CDR3 DNA is TGTGCCAGCAGTAGACGACAGGGCGAAGGCTCCGAGCAGTACTTC.

The rearrangement joins TRBV5-1 to TRBJ2-1, with TRBD2 identical over 11 bases. The CDR3 has 16 amino acids. The V and J ends lost 4 bases and 4 bases, in that order; junction bases with no gene match: 7. Germline V gives CDR1 SGHRS, CDR2 YFSETQ. CDR3 DNA: TGCGCCAGCAGCCTTGGGACTAGCGGCTGGTACAATGAGCAGTTCTTC. This gives the protein CASSLGTSGWYNEQFF.

This chain joins TRBV7-2 and TRBJ1-1; D is undetermined. CDR1 and CDR2 from the germline V gene are SGHTA and FQGNSA. The CDR3 totals 14 residues. Trimming stripped 3 bases from V and 1 base from J, with 9 bases between. The CDR3 spells CASSFRSQNTEAFF. The CDR3 DNA is TGTGCCAGCAGCTTCAGGTCTCAGAACACTGAAGCTTTCTTT.

V is TRBV7-2 and J is TRBJ2-7; D is ambiguous. Germline V gene sequence: CDR1 SGHTA, CDR2 FQGNSA. This CDR3 is 14 amino acids long. V dropped 2 bases and J dropped 3 bases, with 11 bases sitting between them. The CDR3 coding sequence is TGTGCCAGCAGCTTATTGGGTCGACTCTACGAGCAGTACTTC. It specifies CASSLLGRLYEQYF.

This chain connects TRBV6-2 or TRBV6-3 to TRBJ2-5; 9 nucleotides match TRBD2. V dropped 5 bases and J dropped 5; count of bases not matched to a gene: 21. Germline assignment: CDR1 MNHEY and CDR2 SVGEGT. The CDR3 length is 19 residues. This chain's CDR3 is CASSPRASPAGGPGETQYF. The CDR3 DNA sequence: TGTGCCAGCAGTCCGCGCGCCTCACCCGCGGGGGGGCCTGGGGAGACCCAGTACTTC.

The chain employs TRBV24-1 and TRBJ2-3, with 7 nucleotides matching TRBD1. Germline CDR1 and CDR2: KGHDR and SFDVKD. This CDR3 spans 15 amino acids. The ends lost 3 bases at V and 4 bases at J; junction bases unmatched: 6. The CDR3 region has the DNA TGTGCCACCAGTGATACAGACAGGGTAGCAGATACGCAGTATTTT. Translated, it gives CATSDTDRVADTQYF.

The chain links TRBV3-1 (or the pseudogene TRBV3-2) to TRBJ1-3; possibly TRBD1 for D (6 bases). Germline V lookup: CDR1 LGHDT, CDR2 YNNKEL (reference sequence). The CDR3 is 17 residues long. V was clipped by 4 bases and J by 0 bases, with 16 bases between them. The chain's CDR3 is CASSPKVGTISGNTIYF. In DNA, the CDR3 is TGTGCCAGCAGCCCGAAAGTGGGGACAATCTCTGGAAACACCATATATTTT.

This CDR3 is CASTPGEGNTGELFF. The DNA of the CDR3 is TGTGCCAGCACTCCTGGGGAGGGGAACACCGGGGAGCTGTTTTTT. The J gene is TRBJ2-2, the V gene TRBV6-6, with 7 bases aligning to TRBD2. With 7 bases clipped from V and 1 base from J, the junction kept 6 bases outside the gene matches. The CDR3 is 15 amino acids. Germline-derived CDR1 and CDR2 are MNHNY and SVGAGI (reference sequence).

The chain has TRBV11-1 and TRBJ2-7; a weak D match, TRBD2 (7 bases). This CDR3 spans 14 amino acids. Per germline, CDR1 SGHAT and CDR2 FQDESV (reference sequence). V dropped 6 bases and J dropped 0 bases, with 12 bases sitting between them. This CDR3 is CASSRGDTSYEQYF. CDR3 nucleotide sequence: TGTGCCAGCAGTCGGGGGGACACCTCCTACGAGCAGTACTTC.

In the case of this clone: Its ends do not fully match the called genes, so a read error is possible. This chain connects TRBV7-3 to TRBJ2-7, with 7 positions matching TRBD1. Germline CDR1 reads SGHTA; CDR2 reads FQGTGA. This CDR3 comprises 13 residues. The CDR3, as DNA: TGTGCCAGCAGCTCACCCAACAGGGGACCCAGGCACTTC. As protein: CASSSPNRGPRHF.

The CDR3 protein is CASRRTSGSSYNEQFF. In DNA form, the CDR3 reads TGTGCCAGCAGACGGACTAGCGGGAGCTCCTACAATGAGCAGTTCTTC. The chain is built from TRBV7-2 and TRBJ2-1; 13 nucleotides line up with TRBD2. V lost 6 bases, J lost 0 bases, and 2 bases stayed unmatched. The CDR3 extends over 16 amino acids. Germline assignment: CDR1 SGHTA and CDR2 FQGNSA.

This clone came up once. This chain joins TRBV11-3 and TRBJ1-2, with unresolved D. This CDR3 comprises 18 residues. Trimming stripped 6 bases from V and 4 bases from J, with 27 bases between. CDR1 and CDR2 from the germline V gene are SGHNT and YENEEA. The DNA of the CDR3 is TGTGCCAGCAGTCTTGGAGGTAAGTCCCACCCCTACTTCTATGGCTACACCTTC. Protein sequence: CASSLGGKSHPYFYGYTF.

The CDR3: CASSSGQGKNGNQPQHF. CDR3 nucleotide sequence: TGTGCCAGCAGCTCGGGACAGGGGAAGAACGGCAATCAGCCCCAGCATTTT. This sequence joins TRBV7-2 and TRBJ1-5; 10 positions agree with TRBD1. CDR3 length equals 17 residues. The germline V gene encodes CDR1 SGHTA and CDR2 FQGNSA. Unmatched junction bases numbered 8, after V lost 4 bases and J lost 2 bases.

The gene calls are TRBV7-2 and TRBJ1-3, with 8 bases fitting TRBD1. The CDR3 runs to 15 residues. Germline values: CDR1 SGHTA, CDR2 FQGNSA. V dropped 3 bases and J dropped 4; count of bases not matched to a gene: 5. CDR3 sequence reads: CASSFTGGTGNTIYF. Here the CDR3 DNA reads TGTGCCAGCAGCTTCACAGGGGGAACGGGAAACACCATATATTTT.

The CDR3: CASLRGFNQPQHF. CDR3 DNA: TGTGCCAGCCTCAGGGGTTTCAATCAGCCCCAGCATTTT. The chain carries TRBV19 and TRBJ1-5; a weak D match, TRBD1 (6 bases). V shed 9 bases and J shed 3 bases, with 12 bases lying between them. Per germline, CDR1 LNHDA and CDR2 SQIVND (reference sequence). The CDR3 runs 13 residues.

In its sample, this clone was seen a few times. This chain connects TRBV5-1 to TRBJ1-3; 7 bases are shared with TRBD1. The CDR3 runs to 14 residues. With 6 bases clipped from V and 4 bases from J, the junction kept 7 bases outside the gene matches. Germline V gene data show CDR1 as SGHRS and CDR2 as YFSETQ. The CDR3 region is CASTPGTVGNTIYF. CDR3 DNA: TGCGCCAGCACACCCGGGACAGTAGGAAACACCATATATTTT.

The chain carries TRBV11-1 and TRBJ2-7; 14 bases fit TRBD2. The CDR3 is 16 amino acids. The trim removed 4 bases at V and 4 bases at J, leaving 6 bases unmatched. From germline, CDR1 is SGHAT and CDR2 FQDESV (reference sequence). Here the CDR3 DNA reads TGTGCCAGCAGCTCCCAGGGACTAGCGGGGGAGTACGAGCAGTACTTC. The encoded protein is CASSSQGLAGEYEQYF.

The chain links TRBV7-3 to TRBJ1-1; D gene uncertain. Germline assignment: CDR1 SGHTA and CDR2 FQGTGA. V lost 5 bases, J lost 3 bases, and 10 bases lay in between. The CDR3 covers 13 residues. The CDR3 DNA reads as TGTGCCAGCAGCGCACTGTTAGACACTGAAGCTTTCTTT. The encoded protein is CASSALLDTEAFF.

The J gene is TRBJ2-7, the V gene TRBV5-1; 11 nucleotides match TRBD2. The CDR3 contains 15 residues. Trimming removed 3 bases from V and 0 bases from J; junction bases left unmatched: 2. From germline, CDR1 is SGHRS and CDR2 YFSETQ. CDR3 residues: CASSWGLAASYEQYF. The CDR3 region has the DNA TGCGCCAGCAGCTGGGGACTAGCGGCCTCCTACGAGCAGTACTTC. Full variable domain (missing parts from reference TRBV5-1 and TRBJ2-7): KAGVTQTPRYLIKTRGQQVTLSCSPISGHRSVSWYQQTPGQGLQFLFEYFSETQRNKGNFPGRFSGRQFSNSRSEMNVSTLELGDSALYLCASSWGLAASYEQYFGPGTRLTVT.

The chain employs TRBV19 and TRBJ2-7; D ambiguous. Germline assignment: CDR1 LNHDA and CDR2 SQIVND (reference sequence). The V gene lost 5 bases and the J gene lost 6 bases, with 14 bases spanning the gap. The CDR3 is 13 amino acids. CDR3 nucleotides: TGTGCCAGTAGTGGGCGTGAGCAATCCGAGCAGTACTTC. This translates into CASSGREQSEQYF.

V usage is TRBV19 and J usage is TRBJ2-5; 12 nucleotides line up with TRBD1. The V gene end was trimmed by 3 bases and the J gene end by 13 bases; junction bases not matched to a gene: 12. Looked up from germline, CDR1 is LNHDA and CDR2 is SQIVND (reference sequence). The CDR3 is 15 residues long. The CDR3 reads CASSMGGTGGARRYF. In DNA form, the CDR3 reads TGTGCCAGTAGTATGGGCGGGACAGGGGGCGCCAGGCGGTACTTC.

The chain is built from TRBV2 and TRBJ1-6; 8 nucleotides agree with TRBD1. V lost 3 bases and J lost 5; bases outside the gene matches: 3. CDR1 is SNHLY, CDR2 FYNNEI, per germline. The CDR3 has 15 amino acids. The CDR3, as DNA: TGTGCCAGCAGTGAGGGACAGGTAGATAATTCACCCCTCCACTTT. As protein: CASSEGQVDNSPLHF.